This T cell receptor (beta chain) was documented in a study of early T cells in non-severe SARS-CoV-2 infection. Study-wide results and limits: Missing private and CD4 specificities, VDJdb matching favored anti-spike CD8 responses.

This clonotype was counted a few times. Its antigen is unknown. The CDR3 consists of 14 residues. Per the germline V gene, CDR1 is ENHRY and CDR2 is SYGVKD. V lost 5 bases, J lost 6 bases, and 5 bases stayed unmatched. Individual cDNA molecules received unique molecular identifiers during library preparation. Each CDR3 protein gets one entry after TCRdb re-called the 5' RACE reads with MiXCR. The sample includes more than 90,000 distinct CDR3 sequences, approximately 11% of them seen just once. The chain joins TRBV10-3 to TRBJ1-5, with 9 bases that match TRBD1. The sequencing input was whole blood. This TCR was sampled from an adult who was a healthcare worker with PCR-confirmed SARS-CoV-2 infection or an uninfected control (not recorded which). CDR3 sequence (DNA): TGTGCCATCAGTCGTAAACAGGGGGCTCAGCCCCAGCATTTT. This translates into CAISRKQGAQPQHF.